Following are 5 T cell receptor beta chains from one sample sequenced in a study of cytomegalovirus exposure and HLA in healthy donors. Primers for the PCR totalled 60 Vbeta and 13 Jbeta. The table came from immunoSEQ multiplex PCR; TCRdb's copy has only in-frame clones and leaves some out. The sample carries nearly 300,000 clones, about nine tenths recorded once. Sequenced material: PBMCs. All receptors come from a man in his forties in good health and CMV-seropositive.

The chain has TRBV27 and TRBJ2-7, with 7 bases fitting TRBD2. The CDR3 is 14 amino acids. Germline V gives CDR1 MNHEY, CDR2 SMNVEV (reference sequence). Trimming at V came to 5 bases and at J to 1 base, leaving 5 bases not matched to a gene. The chain's CDR3 is CASSPGLVSYEQYF. The DNA of the CDR3 is TGTGCCAGCAGTCCCGGACTAGTGTCCTACGAGCAGTACTTC.

This chain joins TRBV7-6 and TRBJ1-4; perhaps TRBD1 as D (6 bases). Germline values: CDR1 SGHVS, CDR2 FNYEAQ. The V gene lost 2 bases and the J gene lost 4 bases, with 11 bases spanning the gap. This CDR3 is 15 amino acids long. The CDR3, as DNA: TGTGCCAGCAGCTTAAGGTCAGGGGTTAATGAAAAACTGTTTTTT. As protein: CASSLRSGVNEKLFF.

The chain carries TRBV7-6 and TRBJ2-6; TRBD1 agrees at 8 bases. The CDR3 runs to 20 residues. Germline V gives CDR1 SGHVS, CDR2 FNYEAQ. The trim removed 5 bases at V and 0 bases at J, leaving 15 bases unmatched. The DNA of the CDR3 is TGTGCCAGCAGCCCTCCGTCTCCGGGACAGGTAGTCTCTGGGGCCAACGTCCTGACTTTC. Protein: CASSPPSPGQVVSGANVLTF.

V is TRBV7-2 and J is TRBJ2-7; 9 nucleotides agree with TRBD1. Trimming removed 7 bases from V and 3 bases from J; junction bases left unmatched: 10. The CDR3 contains 15 residues. CDR1 and CDR2 (germline): SGHTA, FQGNSA. For the CDR3, the DNA is TGTGCCAGCACTAAACGGAGGGGACAGGGCTACGAGCAGTACTTC. Translation gives CASTKRRGQGYEQYF.

This rearrangement joins TRBV28 to TRBJ1-1; D gene ambiguous. From germline, CDR1 is MDHEN and CDR2 SYDVKM. This CDR3 region has 12 residues. V was pared by 2 bases and J by 9 bases, with 10 bases between. This CDR3 reads CASSLPPSQAFF. The CDR3 nucleotides are TGTGCCAGCAGTTTACCCCCTAGTCAAGCTTTCTTT.